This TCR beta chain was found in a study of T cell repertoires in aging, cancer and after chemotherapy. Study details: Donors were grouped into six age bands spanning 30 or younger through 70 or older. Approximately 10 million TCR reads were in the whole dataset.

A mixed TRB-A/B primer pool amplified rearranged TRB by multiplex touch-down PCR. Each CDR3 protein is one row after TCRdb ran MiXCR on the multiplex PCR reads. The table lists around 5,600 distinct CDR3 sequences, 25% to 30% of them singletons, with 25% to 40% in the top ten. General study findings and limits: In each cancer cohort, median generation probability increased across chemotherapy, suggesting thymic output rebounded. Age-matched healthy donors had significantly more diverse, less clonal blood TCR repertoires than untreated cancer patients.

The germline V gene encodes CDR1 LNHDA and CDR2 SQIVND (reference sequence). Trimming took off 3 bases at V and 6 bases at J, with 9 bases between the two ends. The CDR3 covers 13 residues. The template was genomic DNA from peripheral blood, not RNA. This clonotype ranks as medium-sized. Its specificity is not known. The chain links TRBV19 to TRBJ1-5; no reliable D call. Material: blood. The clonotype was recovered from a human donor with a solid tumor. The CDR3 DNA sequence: TGTGCCAGTAGTATCCAGGACGGTCAGCCCCAGCATTTT. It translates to CASSIQDGQPQHF.